The present T cell receptor beta chain was sequenced within a study of cytomegalovirus exposure and HLA in healthy donors. Overall study findings and caveats: In a later analysis, most CMV-associated TCR beta chains appeared HLA-restricted.

CDR1 and CDR2 (germline): MDHEN, SYDVKM. The CDR3 sequence is 15 residues long. Trimming left V 3 bases short and J 4 bases short, with 13 bases between. This clone was found a few times. As yet, its antigen is unknown. PCR employed 60 Vbeta and 13 Jbeta primers. The table came from immunoSEQ multiplex PCR; TCRdb's copy has only in-frame clones and leaves some out. The table includes over 200,000 clones, 85% detected once. This TCR came from a human donor in good health. This chain links TRBV28 with TRBJ1-5; D may be TRBD1 (5 bases). Specimen: PBMCs. The CDR3 protein is CASSFFGGGNQPQHF. In nucleotides, the CDR3 is TGTGCCAGCAGTTTTTTCGGGGGTGGTAATCAGCCCCAGCATTTT. Filled out from reference TRBV28 and TRBJ1-5, the complete variable domain reads DVKVTQSSRYLVKRTGEKVFLECVQDMDHENMFWYRQDPGLGLRLIYFSYDVKMKEKGDIPEGYSVSREKKERFSLILESASTNQTSMYLCASSFFGGGNQPQHFGDGTRLSIL.